This T cell receptor beta chain is from a study of blood T cell repertoires in COVID-19. At the level of the study: Sites across the United States, Italy and Spain contributed samples from acute and convalescent COVID-19. PBMCs, B-cell-depleted T cells, or T cells were the source of the cDNA or gDNA that made up the material.

Original methodology: Cell counts per sample came from amplifying reference gene primers. The data were produced by immunoSEQ multiplex PCR, yet TCRdb's version contains in-frame clones alone and is incomplete. That table furnishes V, J and clone size, whereas the DNA furnished D and trimming. This table holds fewer than 300,000 clones, around 90% found once. J was trimmed by 8 bases and V by 4 bases; bases with no gene match: 15. The germline gives CDR1 KGHDR, CDR2 SFDVKD. The length of the CDR3 is 16 residues. This clone has more than one count but fewer than ten. The specimen was peripheral blood. The chain is built from TRBV24-1 and TRBJ1-2; TRBD1 aligns across 7 bases. The sequence was collected from a man younger than 30 with active or convalescent COVID-19. DNA of the CDR3: TGTGCCACCAGTGACGGCGGAGGGGGCACCGGAGGGGGCTACACCTTC. Protein: CATSDGGGGTGGGYTF.